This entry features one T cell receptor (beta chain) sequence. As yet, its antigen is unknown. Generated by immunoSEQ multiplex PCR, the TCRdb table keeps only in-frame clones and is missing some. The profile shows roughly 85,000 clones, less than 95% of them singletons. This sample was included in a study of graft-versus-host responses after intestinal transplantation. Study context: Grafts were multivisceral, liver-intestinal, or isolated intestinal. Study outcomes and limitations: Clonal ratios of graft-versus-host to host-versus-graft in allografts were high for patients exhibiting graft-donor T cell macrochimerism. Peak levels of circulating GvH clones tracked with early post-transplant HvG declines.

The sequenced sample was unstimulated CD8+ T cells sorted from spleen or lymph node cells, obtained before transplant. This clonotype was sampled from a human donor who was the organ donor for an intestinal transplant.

In nucleotides, the CDR3 is TGTGCCAGCAGCTTAGATAATCGGGACCTCTACGAGCAGTACTTC. Its protein product is CASSLDNRDLYEQYF. V gene TRBV11-3 combines with J gene TRBJ2-7, with D possibly being TRBD1 or TRBD2 (5 bases each). The germline V and J ends were trimmed by 0 bases and 3 bases, with 12 bases remaining between them. The CDR3 totals 15 residues. Germline V CDR1 and CDR2: SGHNT, YENEEA.